The 16 T cell receptor beta chains presented below share a single source sample, sequenced in a study of blood T cells in healthy people across ages. The second PCR ran roughly 6 to 11 cycles with a sample-barcoded 5' primer and J-beta primers. MiXCR, applied by TCRdb to the 5' RACE reads, yields one record per CDR3 protein. This sample carries around 790,000 distinct CDR3 sequences, roughly 44% of them seen once, and the ten largest clones take roughly a fifth. The sequencing sample was made of blood. Receptors were obtained from a man aged 60 to 75 in good health.

This clonotype has a handful of counts. This chain uses TRBV3-1 with TRBJ2-5; 11 nucleotides line up with TRBD2. The germline CDR1 and CDR2 sequences are LGHDT and YNNKEL (reference sequence). This CDR3 has 15 residues. V was pared by 3 bases and J by 13 bases, with 13 bases of the junction left unmatched. CDR3 residues: CASSHHGLAGAKWYF. The CDR3 DNA reads TGTGCCAGCAGCCACCATGGACTAGCGGGCGCCAAATGGTACTTC.

The chain links TRBV9 to TRBJ1-1, with TRBD1 identical over 7 bases. This CDR3 contains 15 residues. The junction had 5 bases not matched to a gene; V was cut back by 3 bases and J by 0 bases. CDR1 and CDR2 (germline): SGDLS, YYNGEE. CDR3 amino acids: CASSETTGLNTEAFF. CDR3 in DNA: TGTGCCAGCAGCGAAACGACAGGGCTGAACACTGAAGCTTTCTTT.

This clonotype turned up a few times. One junction end disagrees with the germline gene, perhaps due to a read error. The CDR3 loop is CASSFDLAGSNEQFF. CDR3 sequence (DNA): TGTGCCAGTAGCTTCGATCTAGCGGGGAGCAATGAGCAGTTCTTC. The chain employs TRBV5-5 and TRBJ2-1, with 9 bases lining up with TRBD2. Germline V lookup: CDR1 SGHKS, CDR2 YYEKEE (reference sequence). This CDR3 is built from 15 residues.

The chain links TRBV7-2 to TRBJ2-7, with a weak D call TRBD1 (5 bases). The V end lost 6 bases, the J end lost 2 bases, and 14 bases lay between the germline ends. Germline V gene lookup returns CDR1 SGHTA and CDR2 FQGNSA. CDR3 length: 14 amino acids. The CDR3 DNA sequence: TGTGCCAGCAGAACCAGGGATGGTGCCTACGAGCAGTACTTC. Residues: CASRTRDGAYEQYF.

The V gene is TRBV15, the J gene TRBJ1-1, with D possibly matching TRBD1 (5 bases). This CDR3 spans 16 amino acids. Trimming pared 2 bases from V and 1 base from J, leaving 14 bases between. CDR1 LNHNV and CDR2 YYDKDF come from the germline V gene (reference sequence). CDR3 sequence: CATSRSPHGTNTEAFF. CDR3 coding DNA: TGTGCCACCAGCAGATCCCCTCATGGGACGAACACTGAAGCTTTCTTT.

The chain has TRBV4-3 and TRBJ2-4, with TRBD2 identical over 15 bases. This CDR3 region has 20 residues. Losses at the gene ends were 3 bases for V and 1 base for J; bases not matched to a gene: 10. Germline V gene lookup returns CDR1 LGHNA and CDR2 YSLEER. CDR3 in DNA: TGCGCCAGCAGCCATCTTGGGACTAGCGGGGGGCCGGGTGCCAAAAACATTCAGTACTTC. It specifies CASSHLGTSGGPGAKNIQYF.

The chain is built from TRBV28 and TRBJ1-1; 9 bases align to TRBD1. The CDR3 consists of 14 residues. The junction had 5 bases not matched to a gene; V was cut back by 5 bases and J by 4 bases. Germline V gene sequence: CDR1 MDHEN, CDR2 SYDVKM. The CDR3, as DNA: TGTGCCAGCAGTCTACAGGGGGCAGCCACTGAAGCTTTCTTT. This translates into CASSLQGAATEAFF.

The rearrangement uses TRBV10-3 and TRBJ1-6; the D is unclear. The CDR3 sequence is 16 residues long. Trimming pared 0 bases from V and 0 bases from J, leaving 6 bases between. Germline V gives CDR1 ENHRY, CDR2 SYGVKD. The DNA for the CDR3 is TGTGCCATCAGTGAGTCACGGAGCTCCTATAATTCACCCCTCCACTTT. Translation: CAISESRSSYNSPLHF.

This clonotype was counted ten times or more. This sequence joins TRBV7-2 and TRBJ2-7, with TRBD1 as a possible D gene (6 bases). The CDR3 has 15 amino acids. Germline values: CDR1 SGHTA, CDR2 FQGNSA. Trimming took off 0 bases at V and 2 bases at J, with 11 bases between the two ends. In DNA, the CDR3 is TGTGCCAGCAGCTTAGCCACACAGGGTACCTACGAGCAGTACTTC. As protein: CASSLATQGTYEQYF.

At least ten counts were recorded for this clonotype. The chain recombines TRBV3-1 with TRBJ2-7; D is ambiguous. CDR1 and CDR2 from the germline V gene are LGHDT and YNNKEL (reference sequence). CDR3 length: 12 amino acids. V was trimmed by 1 base and J by 2 bases, leaving 3 bases between them. This CDR3 is CASSQGPYEQYF. CDR3 nucleotide sequence: TGTGCCAGCAGCCAAGGTCCCTACGAGCAGTACTTC.

V usage is TRBV20-1 and J usage is TRBJ2-7; tentatively, D is TRBD2 (6 bases). The germline CDR1 and CDR2 sequences are DFQATT and SNEGSKA (reference sequence). There are 11 residues in the CDR3. Trimming shortened V by 6 bases and J by 2 bases, and 8 bases separated the two germline ends. CDR3: CSAGTPYEQYF. In DNA form, the CDR3 reads TGCAGTGCCGGGACTCCCTACGAGCAGTACTTC.

This chain uses TRBV4-3 with TRBJ1-2; D is ambiguous. Per the germline V gene, CDR1 is LGHNA and CDR2 is YSLEER. V was clipped by 1 base and J by 3 bases, with 12 bases between them. This CDR3 contains 15 residues. The CDR3 protein is CASSQGGIPDYGYTF. For the CDR3, the DNA is TGCGCCAGCAGCCAAGGCGGAATCCCGGACTATGGCTACACCTTC.

In this sample, this clonotype turned up many times. This rearrangement joins TRBV27 to TRBJ1-2, with D unresolved. The CDR3 spans 13 residues. The V end was cut by 6 bases, the J end by 0 bases, with 8 bases between. Germline V gives CDR1 MNHEY, CDR2 SMNVEV (reference sequence). The CDR3 region has the DNA TGTGCCAGCAGCTTAGGGCCTAACTATGGCTACACCTTC. Protein sequence: CASSLGPNYGYTF.

This clonotype was detected only a few times. The chain employs TRBV6-1 and TRBJ1-1; D may be TRBD1 (5 bases). Trimming left V 5 bases short and J 4 bases short, with 11 bases between. Germline V gene sequence: CDR1 MNHNS, CDR2 SASEGT. CDR3 length: 13 residues. DNA for the CDR3: TGTGCCAGCAGTCGGGGCGCGGGCACTGAAGCTTTCTTT. As protein: CASSRGAGTEAFF.

The table lists this clonotype with a few counts. V usage is TRBV12-3 or TRBV12-4 and J usage is TRBJ2-5; 8 bases fit TRBD1. The CDR3 is 16 amino acids. V was pared by 4 bases and J by 3 bases, with 10 bases of the junction left unmatched. In nucleotides, the CDR3 is TGTGCCAGCAGTTCCCGGGACAGGCGAGCCAAAGAGACCCAGTACTTC. Its translation: CASSSRDRRAKETQYF.

The chain recombines TRBV20-1 with TRBJ2-2; 11 bases align to TRBD2. The V gene's germline CDR1 is DFQATT and CDR2 SNEGSKA (reference sequence). The CDR3 consists of 16 residues. With 3 bases clipped from V and 5 bases from J, the junction kept 8 bases outside the gene matches. The CDR3 region is CSASIAGGRRTGELFF. The DNA for the CDR3 is TGCAGTGCTAGTATAGCGGGGGGGCGAAGGACCGGGGAGCTGTTTTTT.